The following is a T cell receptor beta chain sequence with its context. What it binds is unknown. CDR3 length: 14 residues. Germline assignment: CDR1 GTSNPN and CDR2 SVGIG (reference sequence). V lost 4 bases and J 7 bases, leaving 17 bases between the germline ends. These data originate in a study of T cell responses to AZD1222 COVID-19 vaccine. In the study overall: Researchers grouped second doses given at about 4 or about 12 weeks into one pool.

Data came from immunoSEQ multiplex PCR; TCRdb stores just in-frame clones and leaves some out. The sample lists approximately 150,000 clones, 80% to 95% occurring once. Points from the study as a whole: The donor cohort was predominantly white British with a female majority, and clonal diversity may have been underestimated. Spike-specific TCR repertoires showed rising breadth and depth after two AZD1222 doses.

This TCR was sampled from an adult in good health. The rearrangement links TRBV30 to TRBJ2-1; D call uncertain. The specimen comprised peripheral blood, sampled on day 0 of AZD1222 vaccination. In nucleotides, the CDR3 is TGTGCCTGGAATCCTTATACAAGGCGGAATGAGCAGTTCTTC. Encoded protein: CAWNPYTRRNEQFF. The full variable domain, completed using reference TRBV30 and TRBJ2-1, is SQTIHQWPATLVQPVGSPLSLECTVEGTSNPNLYWYRQAAGRGLQLLFYSVGIGQISSEVPQNLSASRPQDRQFILSSKKLLLSDSGFYLCAWNPYTRRNEQFFGPGTRLTVL.